This is a list of T cell receptor beta chains from one sample in a study of blood T cell repertoires in COVID-19. Repertoires were generated with immunoSEQ multiplex PCR, while TCRdb's copy carries only in-frame clones and drops some. This table holds fewer than 200,000 clones, 70% to 85% found once. The sample was PBMCs or T cells enriched from blood (not recorded which). The receptors were sampled from a woman in her sixties or seventies in a cohort exposed to, infected with or recovered from COVID-19 (not recorded which). The CDR3 runs from the conserved cysteine through the conserved F or W. A D gene is named only where the DNA matches it firmly. The size of a clone is reported for some rows only, either as once, few or many, or as a class for expanded clones.

CDR3 DNA: TGTGCCAGCAGCTTAGGGACTCAAGGGACTGAGACCCAGTACTTC; CDR3 protein: CASSLGTQGTETQYF; clone size: NA; D gene: NA; V gene: TRBV7-3; J gene: TRBJ2-5
CDR3 DNA: TGTGCCAGCAGTATCTACAATGAGCAGTTCTTC; CDR3 protein: CASSIYNEQFF; clone size: once; D gene: NA; V gene: TRBV7-2; J gene: TRBJ2-1
CDR3 DNA: TGTGCCAGCAGCATAGGGGGCGGGAACCTCTGGAATGAGCAGTTCTTC; CDR3 protein: CASSIGGGNLWNEQFF; clone size: NA; D gene: NA; V gene: TRBV7-2; J gene: TRBJ2-1
CDR3 DNA: TGCGCCAGCAGCTTATGGGGCGGCGGGGCTACGAACACTGAAGCTTTCTTT; CDR3 protein: CASSLWGGGATNTEAFF; clone size: NA; D gene: NA; V gene: TRBV5-1; J gene: TRBJ1-1
CDR3 DNA: TGTGCCAGCTCACCCACTGACAGCCTGAATGAAAAACTGTTTTTT; CDR3 protein: CASSPTDSLNEKLFF; clone size: NA; D gene: NA; V gene: TRBV18; J gene: TRBJ1-4
CDR3 DNA: TGTGCCAGCAGTGACTCCGCGGGAGGGCCTTACAATGAGCAGTTCTTC; CDR3 protein: CASSDSAGGPYNEQFF; clone size: once; D gene: TRBD2; V gene: TRBV6-4; J gene: TRBJ2-1
CDR3 DNA: TGTGCCAGCATCTCGGGGGACCTTAACGAGCAGTACTTC; CDR3 protein: CASISGDLNEQYF; clone size: NA; D gene: NA; V gene: TRBV28; J gene: TRBJ2-7
CDR3 DNA: TGCGCCAGCAGCCACCCAGGGGCCTGGGACAATGAGCAGTTCTTC; CDR3 protein: CASSHPGAWDNEQFF; clone size: NA; D gene: NA; V gene: TRBV5-1; J gene: TRBJ2-1
CDR3 DNA: TGTGCCAGCAGAAACAGGGCCACTGAAGCTTTCTTT; CDR3 protein: CASRNRATEAFF; clone size: NA; D gene: NA; V gene: TRBV2; J gene: TRBJ1-1
CDR3 DNA: TGTGCCAGCAGCTTGGGGCTCGAGCAGTACTTC; CDR3 protein: CASSLGLEQYF; clone size: NA; D gene: NA; V gene: TRBV5-4; J gene: TRBJ2-7
CDR3 DNA: TGTGCCAGCAGCCCAACTAGCGGTGGGTCCTACGAGCAGTACTTC; CDR3 protein: CASSPTSGGSYEQYF; clone size: NA; D gene: TRBD2; V gene: TRBV11-3; J gene: TRBJ2-7